This T cell receptor (beta chain) was captured in a study of radiation and T cells in renal cell carcinoma. Across the study: Nephrectomy followed 15 Gy stereotactic body radiation by 4 weeks. Findings and limits, study-wide: In blood, top tumor clones expanded by 2 weeks, shrinking by 4.

In the case of this clone: What it recognizes is unknown.

TCRdb's copy holds only in-frame clones and misses some; the assay was immunoSEQ multiplex PCR. This table holds approximately 110,000 clones, around 83% found once. Deletions cut 0 bases from V and 4 bases from J, with 22 bases between. Germline V CDR1 and CDR2: SGHKS, YYEKEE (reference sequence). This CDR3 spans 18 amino acids. Sample time point: baseline pretreatment blood. Treatment in this sample: 15 Gy SBRT to primary tumor, nephrectomy 4 weeks later. The sequences come from blood, collected from a patient whose treatment included radiotherapy and nephrectomy. This sequence originates from a woman aged 55 to 70 with renal cell carcinoma. The chain joins TRBV5-5 to TRBJ1-2; D not certain. Written as DNA, the CDR3 is TGTGCCAGCAGCTTGGGTACCCCGAGCCTGGCAGGAAGCTATGGCTACACCTTC. It codes for CASSLGTPSLAGSYGYTF.